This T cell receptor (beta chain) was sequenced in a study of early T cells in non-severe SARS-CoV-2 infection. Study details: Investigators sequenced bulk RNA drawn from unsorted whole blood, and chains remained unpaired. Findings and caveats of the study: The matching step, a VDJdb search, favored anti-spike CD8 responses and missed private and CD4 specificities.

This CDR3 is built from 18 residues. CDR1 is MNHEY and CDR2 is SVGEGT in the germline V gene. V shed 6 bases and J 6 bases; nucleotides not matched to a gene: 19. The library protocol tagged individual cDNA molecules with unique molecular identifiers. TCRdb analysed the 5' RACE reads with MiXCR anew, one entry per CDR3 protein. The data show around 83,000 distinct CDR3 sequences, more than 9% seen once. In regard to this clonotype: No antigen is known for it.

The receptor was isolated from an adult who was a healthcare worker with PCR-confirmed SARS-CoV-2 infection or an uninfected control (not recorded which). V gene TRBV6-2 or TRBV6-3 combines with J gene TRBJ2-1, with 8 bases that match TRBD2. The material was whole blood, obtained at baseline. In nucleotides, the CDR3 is TGTGCCAGCAGCCTTACGACCGGGAGGGCCCTCGCGGGCAATGAGCAGTTCTTC. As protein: CASSLTTGRALAGNEQFF.